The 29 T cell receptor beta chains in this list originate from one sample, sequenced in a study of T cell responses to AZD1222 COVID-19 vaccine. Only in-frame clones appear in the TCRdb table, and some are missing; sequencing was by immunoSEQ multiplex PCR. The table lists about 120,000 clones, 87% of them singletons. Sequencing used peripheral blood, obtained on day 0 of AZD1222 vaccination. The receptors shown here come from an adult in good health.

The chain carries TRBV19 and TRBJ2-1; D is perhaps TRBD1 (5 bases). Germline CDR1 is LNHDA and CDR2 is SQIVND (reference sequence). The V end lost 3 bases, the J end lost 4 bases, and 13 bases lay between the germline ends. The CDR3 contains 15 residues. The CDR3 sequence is CASSIGGAYYNEQFF. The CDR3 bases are TGTGCCAGTAGTATTGGTGGGGCCTATTACAATGAGCAGTTCTTC.

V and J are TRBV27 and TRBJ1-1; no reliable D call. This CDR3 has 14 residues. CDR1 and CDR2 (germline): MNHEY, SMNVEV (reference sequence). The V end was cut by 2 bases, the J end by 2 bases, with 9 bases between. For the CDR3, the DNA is TGTGCCAGCAGTTTACGGGGATCAAACACTGAAGCTTTCTTT. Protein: CASSLRGSNTEAFF.

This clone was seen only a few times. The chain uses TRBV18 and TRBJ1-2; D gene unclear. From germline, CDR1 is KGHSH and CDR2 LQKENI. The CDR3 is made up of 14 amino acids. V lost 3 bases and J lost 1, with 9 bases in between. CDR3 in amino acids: CASSPGNINYGYTF. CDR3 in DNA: TGTGCCAGCTCACCGGGGAATATTAACTATGGCTACACCTTC.

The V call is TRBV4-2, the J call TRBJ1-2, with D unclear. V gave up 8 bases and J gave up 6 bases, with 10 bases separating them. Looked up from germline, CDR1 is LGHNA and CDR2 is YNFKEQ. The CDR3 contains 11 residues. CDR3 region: CASLGSDGYTF. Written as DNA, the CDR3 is TGTGCCAGCTTGGGGTCGGATGGCTACACCTTC.

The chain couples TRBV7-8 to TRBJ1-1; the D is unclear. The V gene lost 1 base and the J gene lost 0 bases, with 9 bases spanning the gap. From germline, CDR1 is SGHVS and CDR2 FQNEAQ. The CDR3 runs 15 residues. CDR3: CASSLGDPVNTEAFF. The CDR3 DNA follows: TGTGCCAGCAGCTTAGGAGACCCGGTGAACACTGAAGCTTTCTTT.

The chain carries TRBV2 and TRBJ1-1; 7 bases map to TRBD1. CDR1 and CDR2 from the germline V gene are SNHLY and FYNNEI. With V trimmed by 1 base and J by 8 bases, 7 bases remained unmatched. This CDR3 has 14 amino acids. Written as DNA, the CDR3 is TGTGCCAGCAGTGAAGGTCTAGGGGGCTCAGAAGCTTTCTTT. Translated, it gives CASSEGLGGSEAFF. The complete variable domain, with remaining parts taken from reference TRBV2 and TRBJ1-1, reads EPEVTQTPSHQVTQMGQEVILRCVPISNHLYFYWYRQILGQKVEFLVSFYNNEISEKSEIFDDQFSVERPDGSNFTLKIRSTKLEDSAMYFCASSEGLGGSEAFFGQGTRLTVV.

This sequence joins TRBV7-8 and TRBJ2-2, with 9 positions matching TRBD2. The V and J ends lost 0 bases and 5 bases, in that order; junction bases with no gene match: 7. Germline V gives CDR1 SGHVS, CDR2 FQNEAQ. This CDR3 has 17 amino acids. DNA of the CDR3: TGTGCCAGCAGCTTAGCTAGCGGGAGTGGGATGACCGGGGAGCTGTTTTTT. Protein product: CASSLASGSGMTGELFF.

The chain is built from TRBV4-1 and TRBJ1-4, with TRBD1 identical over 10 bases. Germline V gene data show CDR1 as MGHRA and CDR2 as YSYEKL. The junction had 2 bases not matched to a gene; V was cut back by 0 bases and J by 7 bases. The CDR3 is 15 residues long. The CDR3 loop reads CASSQETGGGEKLFF. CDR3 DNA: TGCGCCAGCAGCCAAGAGACAGGGGGCGGTGAAAAACTGTTTTTT.

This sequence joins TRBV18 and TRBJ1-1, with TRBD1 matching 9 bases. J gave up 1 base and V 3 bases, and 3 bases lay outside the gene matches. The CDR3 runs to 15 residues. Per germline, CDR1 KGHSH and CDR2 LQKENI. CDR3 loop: CASSPSTGGNTEAFF. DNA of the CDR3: TGTGCCAGCTCACCTTCGACAGGGGGGAACACTGAAGCTTTCTTT.

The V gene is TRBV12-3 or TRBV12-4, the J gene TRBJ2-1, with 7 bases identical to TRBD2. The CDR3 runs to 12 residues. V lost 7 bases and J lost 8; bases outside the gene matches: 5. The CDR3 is CASMVGGDEQFF. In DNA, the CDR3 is TGTGCCAGCATGGTGGGGGGGGATGAGCAGTTCTTC.

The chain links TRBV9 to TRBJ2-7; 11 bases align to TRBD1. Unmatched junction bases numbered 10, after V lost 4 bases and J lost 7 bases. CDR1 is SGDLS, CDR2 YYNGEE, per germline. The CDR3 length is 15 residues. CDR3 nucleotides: TGTGCCAGCAGCAAATCCGGACAGGGGGCAGGGGAGCAGTACTTC. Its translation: CASSKSGQGAGEQYF.

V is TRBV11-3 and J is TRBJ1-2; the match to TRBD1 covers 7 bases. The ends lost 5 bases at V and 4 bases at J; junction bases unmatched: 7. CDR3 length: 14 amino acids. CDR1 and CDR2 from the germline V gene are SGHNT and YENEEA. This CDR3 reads CASSGRQGSYGYTF. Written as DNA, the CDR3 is TGTGCCAGCAGCGGAAGACAGGGCAGCTATGGCTACACCTTC.

The CDR3, as DNA: TGCGCCAGCAGCTTGGCTATCTCCGCTGGGGCTAATGAAAAACTGTTTTTT. Protein: CASSLAISAGANEKLFF. The V gene is TRBV5-1, the J gene TRBJ1-4; D is uncertain. Trimming shortened V by 0 bases and J by 3 bases, and 15 bases separated the two germline ends. Germline CDR1 SGHRS, CDR2 YFSETQ. This CDR3 contains 17 residues.

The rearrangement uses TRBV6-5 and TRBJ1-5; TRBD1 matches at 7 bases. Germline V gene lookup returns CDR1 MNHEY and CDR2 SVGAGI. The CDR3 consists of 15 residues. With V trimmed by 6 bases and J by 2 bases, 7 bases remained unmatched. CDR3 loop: CASSTGEGRNQPQHF. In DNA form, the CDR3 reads TGTGCCAGCAGCACAGGGGAAGGGCGCAATCAGCCCCAGCATTTT.

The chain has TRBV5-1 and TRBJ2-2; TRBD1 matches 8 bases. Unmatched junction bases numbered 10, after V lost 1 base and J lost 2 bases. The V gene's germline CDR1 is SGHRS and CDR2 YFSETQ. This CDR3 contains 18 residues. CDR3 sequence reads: CASSLLGQGTLNTGELFF. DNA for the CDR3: TGCGCCAGCAGCTTGTTAGGACAGGGAACACTTAACACCGGGGAGCTGTTTTTT.

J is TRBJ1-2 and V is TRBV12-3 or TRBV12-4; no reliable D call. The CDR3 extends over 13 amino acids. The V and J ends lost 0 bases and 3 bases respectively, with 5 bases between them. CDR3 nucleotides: TGTGCCAGCAGTTTAGCGGCGGACTATGGCTACACCTTC. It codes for CASSLAADYGYTF.

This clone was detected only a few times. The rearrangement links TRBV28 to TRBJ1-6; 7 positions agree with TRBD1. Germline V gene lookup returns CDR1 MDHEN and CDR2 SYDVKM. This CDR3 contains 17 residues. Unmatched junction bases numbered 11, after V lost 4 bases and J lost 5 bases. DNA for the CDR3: TGTGCCAGCAGTTATCGAAAAGGAGGGACAGATAATTCACCCCTCCACTTT. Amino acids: CASSYRKGGTDNSPLHF.

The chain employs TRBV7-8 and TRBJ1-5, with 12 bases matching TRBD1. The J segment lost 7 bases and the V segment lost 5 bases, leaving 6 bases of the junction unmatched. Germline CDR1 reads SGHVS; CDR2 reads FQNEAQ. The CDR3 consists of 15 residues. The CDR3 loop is CASSVGTGGRQPQHF. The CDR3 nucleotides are TGTGCCAGCAGCGTCGGGACAGGGGGCCGGCAGCCCCAGCATTTT.

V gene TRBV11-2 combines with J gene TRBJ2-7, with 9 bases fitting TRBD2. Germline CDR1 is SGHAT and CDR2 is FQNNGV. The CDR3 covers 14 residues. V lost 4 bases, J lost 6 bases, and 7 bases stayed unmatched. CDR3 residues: CASSYGTSTGEQYF. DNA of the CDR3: TGTGCCAGCAGCTATGGGACTAGCACAGGCGAGCAGTACTTC.

This CDR3 reads CASSLSRGGYGYTF. The CDR3 nucleotides are TGTGCCAGCAGTTTATCCAGGGGAGGTTATGGCTACACCTTC. This chain links TRBV27 with TRBJ1-2; the D gene is possibly TRBD1 (6 bases). The CDR3 extends over 14 amino acids. Germline values: CDR1 MNHEY, CDR2 SMNVEV (reference sequence). Trimming pared 0 bases from V and 5 bases from J, leaving 10 bases between.

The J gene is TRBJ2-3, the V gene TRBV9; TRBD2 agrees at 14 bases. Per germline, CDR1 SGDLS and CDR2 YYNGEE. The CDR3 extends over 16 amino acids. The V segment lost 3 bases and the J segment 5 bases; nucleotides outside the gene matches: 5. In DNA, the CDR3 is TGTGCCAGCAGCGCTTTGGGACTAGCGGGAGAAGATACGCAGTATTTT. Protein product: CASSALGLAGEDTQYF.

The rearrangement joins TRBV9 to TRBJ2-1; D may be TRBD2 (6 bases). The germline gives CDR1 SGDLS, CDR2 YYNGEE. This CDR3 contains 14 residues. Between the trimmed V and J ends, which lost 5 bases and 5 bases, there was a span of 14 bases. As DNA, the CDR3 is TGTGCCAGCAGTTTCGGGAGTAGGCACAATGAGCAGTTCTTC. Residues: CASSFGSRHNEQFF.

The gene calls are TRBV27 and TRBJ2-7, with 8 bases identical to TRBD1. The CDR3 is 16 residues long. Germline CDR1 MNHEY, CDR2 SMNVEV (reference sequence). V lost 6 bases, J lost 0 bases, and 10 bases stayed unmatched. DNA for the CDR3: TGTGCCAGCAGCGTCCCGACAGGGGAGAGCTCCTACGAGCAGTACTTC. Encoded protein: CASSVPTGESSYEQYF.

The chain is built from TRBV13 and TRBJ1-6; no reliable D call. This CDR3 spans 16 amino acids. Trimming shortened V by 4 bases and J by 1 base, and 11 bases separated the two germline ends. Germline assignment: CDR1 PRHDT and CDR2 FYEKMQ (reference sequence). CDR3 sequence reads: CASSSRTGSYNSPLHF. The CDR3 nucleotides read TGTGCCAGCAGCTCACGGACGGGTTCCTATAATTCACCCCTCCACTTT.

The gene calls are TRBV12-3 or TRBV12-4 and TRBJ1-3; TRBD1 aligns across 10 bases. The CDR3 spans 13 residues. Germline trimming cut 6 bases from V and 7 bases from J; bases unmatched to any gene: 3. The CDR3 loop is CASSRTGGNTIYF. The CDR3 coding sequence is TGTGCCAGCAGCAGGACAGGGGGGAACACCATATATTTT.

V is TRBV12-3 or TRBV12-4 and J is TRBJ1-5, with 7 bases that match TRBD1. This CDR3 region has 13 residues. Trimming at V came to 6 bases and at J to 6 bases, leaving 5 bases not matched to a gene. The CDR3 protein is CASSRGGSQPQHF. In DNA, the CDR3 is TGTGCCAGCAGCCGAGGGGGCTCTCAGCCCCAGCATTTT.

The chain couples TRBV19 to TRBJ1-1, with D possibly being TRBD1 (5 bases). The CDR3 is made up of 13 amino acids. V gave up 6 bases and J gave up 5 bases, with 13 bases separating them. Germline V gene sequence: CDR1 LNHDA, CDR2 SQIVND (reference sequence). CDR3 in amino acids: CASRTGPGTEAFF. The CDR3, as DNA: TGTGCCAGTAGAACAGGCCCTGGTACTGAAGCTTTCTTT.

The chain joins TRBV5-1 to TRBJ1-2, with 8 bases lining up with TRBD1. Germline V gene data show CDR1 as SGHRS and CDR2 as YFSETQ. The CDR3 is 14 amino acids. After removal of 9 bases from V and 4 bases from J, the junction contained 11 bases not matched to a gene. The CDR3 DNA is TGCGCCACCGGCTCAGGGGGCGCAGGCTATGGCTACACCTTC. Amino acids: CATGSGGAGYGYTF.

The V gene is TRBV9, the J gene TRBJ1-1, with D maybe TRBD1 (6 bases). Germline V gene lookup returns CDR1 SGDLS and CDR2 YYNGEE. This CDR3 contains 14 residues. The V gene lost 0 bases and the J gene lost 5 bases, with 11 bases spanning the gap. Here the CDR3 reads CASSVGWGATEAFF. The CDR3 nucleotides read TGTGCCAGCAGCGTAGGGTGGGGGGCTACTGAAGCTTTCTTT.